Listed below are T cell receptor beta chains from one sample, sequenced in a study of blood T cell repertoires in COVID-19. The table came from immunoSEQ multiplex PCR; TCRdb's copy has only in-frame clones and leaves some out. In the table there are some 200,000 clones, 83% of which are singletons. The sequenced sample consisted of peripheral blood. The receptors were sampled from a young woman with COVID-19, enrolled during active disease. Each CDR3 is given with its conserved first and last residue. The D gene is left open where the match is weak. The size field is filled for only some rows; it gives once, few, many or a size class.

D gene: TRBD1; clone size: NA; J gene: TRBJ1-2; V gene: TRBV2; CDR3 protein: CASSDADRHMSGYTF; CDR3 DNA: TGTGCCAGCAGTGACGCGGACAGGCACATGAGTGGCTACACCTTC
D gene: NA; clone size: few; J gene: TRBJ1-1; V gene: TRBV9; CDR3 protein: CASSVATGGGVTEAFF; CDR3 DNA: TGTGCCAGCAGCGTAGCTACGGGGGGAGGGGTCACTGAAGCTTTCTTT
D gene: TRBD1; clone size: NA; J gene: TRBJ1-2; V gene: TRBV5-6; CDR3 protein: CASSSLTGDYGYTF; CDR3 DNA: TGTGCCAGCAGCTCCTTAACAGGGGACTATGGCTACACCTTC
D gene: TRBD1; clone size: NA; J gene: TRBJ1-2; V gene: TRBV3-1/TRBV3-2; CDR3 protein: CASSQDIGDRGRLSNYGYTF; CDR3 DNA: TGTGCCAGCAGCCAAGATATAGGGGACAGGGGGCGTCTATCCAACTATGGCTACACCTTC
D gene: NA; clone size: few; J gene: TRBJ1-6; V gene: TRBV7-9; CDR3 protein: CASSLDDLLSLLHF; CDR3 DNA: TGTGCCAGCAGCTTAGACGATCTCTTGAGCCTCCTCCACTTT
D gene: TRBD1; clone size: NA; J gene: TRBJ2-2; V gene: TRBV5-1; CDR3 protein: CASSTGDTGELFF; CDR3 DNA: TGCGCCAGCAGTACAGGGGACACCGGGGAGCTGTTTTTT
D gene: NA; clone size: NA; J gene: TRBJ2-7; V gene: TRBV10-3; CDR3 protein: CATQAGTSAYEQYF; CDR3 DNA: TGTGCCACTCAAGCCGGGACTTCAGCCTACGAGCAGTACTTC
D gene: NA; clone size: NA; J gene: TRBJ1-2; V gene: TRBV9; CDR3 protein: CASSARTADSGYTF; CDR3 DNA: TGTGCCAGCAGCGCTCGGACAGCGGATTCGGGCTACACCTTC
D gene: TRBD1; clone size: NA; J gene: TRBJ2-2; V gene: TRBV5-6; CDR3 protein: CASSFSTGGAPGELFF; CDR3 DNA: TGTGCCAGCAGCTTTAGTACAGGGGGCGCCCCCGGGGAGCTGTTTTTT
D gene: NA; clone size: few; J gene: TRBJ1-6; V gene: TRBV9; CDR3 protein: CASSVESGDYNSPLHF; CDR3 DNA: TGTGCCAGCAGCGTAGAGTCAGGCGACTATAATTCACCCCTCCACTTT
D gene: TRBD2; clone size: NA; J gene: TRBJ2-5; V gene: TRBV3-1/TRBV3-2; CDR3 protein: CASSQGRSGGRQETQYF; CDR3 DNA: TGTGCCAGCAGCCAAGGTCGCAGCGGGGGGCGCCAAGAGACCCAGTACTTC
D gene: TRBD1; clone size: NA; J gene: TRBJ1-2; V gene: TRBV5-1; CDR3 protein: CASSRDRGEFNYGYTF; CDR3 DNA: TGCGCCAGCAGCCGTGACAGGGGAGAATTTAACTATGGCTACACCTTC
D gene: NA; clone size: NA; J gene: TRBJ2-7; V gene: TRBV2; CDR3 protein: CASRRGGEPYEQYF; CDR3 DNA: TGTGCCAGCAGGCGGGGCGGGGAACCCTACGAGCAGTACTTC
D gene: NA; clone size: NA; J gene: TRBJ1-1; V gene: TRBV7-2; CDR3 protein: CASSLLSGEAFF; CDR3 DNA: TGTGCCAGCAGCTTATTGAGTGGTGAAGCTTTCTTT
D gene: TRBD2; clone size: NA; J gene: TRBJ2-1; V gene: TRBV3-1/TRBV3-2; CDR3 protein: CASSQASRLAGNNEQFF; CDR3 DNA: TGTGCCAGCAGCCAAGCATCTCGACTAGCGGGAAATAATGAGCAGTTCTTC
D gene: TRBD1; clone size: NA; J gene: TRBJ1-3; V gene: TRBV10-3; CDR3 protein: CAISQGAEGNTIYF; CDR3 DNA: TGTGCCATCAGCCAGGGGGCAGAGGGAAACACCATATATTTT
D gene: TRBD1; clone size: NA; J gene: TRBJ2-7; V gene: TRBV19; CDR3 protein: CASSTGTGGNEQYF; CDR3 DNA: TGTGCCAGTAGTACCGGGACAGGGGGCAACGAGCAGTACTTC
D gene: TRBD1; clone size: NA; J gene: TRBJ2-5; V gene: TRBV19; CDR3 protein: CASSIGGQPVAQYF; CDR3 DNA: TGTGCCAGTAGTATAGGGGGACAGCCCGTGGCCCAGTACTTC
D gene: NA; clone size: NA; J gene: TRBJ1-1; V gene: TRBV2; CDR3 protein: CARQRNTEAFF; CDR3 DNA: TGTGCCAGACAACGGAACACTGAAGCTTTCTTT
D gene: TRBD1; clone size: NA; J gene: TRBJ1-1; V gene: TRBV6-1; CDR3 protein: CASSETTGDTEAFF; CDR3 DNA: TGTGCCAGCAGTGAAACAACAGGGGACACTGAAGCTTTCTTT
D gene: NA; clone size: NA; J gene: TRBJ2-3; V gene: TRBV7-9; CDR3 protein: CASSPPEADTQYF; CDR3 DNA: TGTGCCAGCAGCCCCCCTGAGGCAGATACGCAGTATTTT
D gene: NA; clone size: NA; J gene: TRBJ2-1; V gene: TRBV29-1; CDR3 protein: CSVENRENKLTKFF; CDR3 DNA: TGCAGCGTTGAGAACAGGGAAAATAAGCTGACGAAGTTCTTC
D gene: NA; clone size: once; J gene: TRBJ2-7; V gene: TRBV10-3; CDR3 protein: CAIKAGDPYEQYF; CDR3 DNA: TGTGCCATTAAAGCAGGGGACCCCTACGAGCAGTACTTC
D gene: TRBD1; clone size: few; J gene: TRBJ1-5; V gene: TRBV7-2; CDR3 protein: CASSPTGGSNQPQHF; CDR3 DNA: TGTGCCAGCAGCCCAACAGGGGGTAGCAATCAGCCCCAGCATTTT
D gene: TRBD2; clone size: NA; J gene: TRBJ2-3; V gene: TRBV7-3; CDR3 protein: CASSPSGRAIDTQYF; CDR3 DNA: TGTGCCAGCAGCCCTAGCGGGAGGGCCATAGATACGCAGTATTTT
D gene: NA; clone size: NA; J gene: TRBJ1-6; V gene: TRBV6-5; CDR3 protein: CASSFMSSYNSPLHF; CDR3 DNA: TGTGCCAGCAGTTTTATGAGCTCCTATAATTCACCCCTCCACTTT
D gene: NA; clone size: NA; J gene: TRBJ1-1; V gene: TRBV30; CDR3 protein: CAWRGSGSRVAF; CDR3 DNA: TGTGCCTGGAGGGGGTCGGGAAGCCGGGTAGCCTTT
D gene: TRBD2; clone size: NA; J gene: TRBJ2-1; V gene: TRBV27; CDR3 protein: CASSSDRLAGGPLHNEQFF; CDR3 DNA: TGTGCCAGCAGTTCCGACCGACTAGCGGGGGGGCCTTTGCACAATGAGCAGTTCTTC
D gene: NA; clone size: NA; J gene: TRBJ2-3; V gene: TRBV28; CDR3 protein: CASSPSYLGVTDTQYF; CDR3 DNA: TGTGCCAGCAGCCCAAGTTACCTCGGGGTCACAGATACGCAGTATTTT
D gene: NA; clone size: NA; J gene: TRBJ1-2; V gene: TRBV28; CDR3 protein: CASSFLNYGYTF; CDR3 DNA: TGTGCCAGCAGTTTTCTCAACTATGGCTACACCTTC
D gene: NA; clone size: NA; J gene: TRBJ2-3; V gene: TRBV11-2; CDR3 protein: CASEGSSTDTQYF; CDR3 DNA: TGTGCCAGCGAGGGCTCTAGCACAGATACGCAGTATTTT
D gene: NA; clone size: once; J gene: TRBJ2-3; V gene: TRBV9; CDR3 protein: CASSVISSTDTQYF; CDR3 DNA: TGTGCCAGCAGCGTAATATCCAGCACAGATACGCAGTATTTT
D gene: NA; clone size: NA; J gene: TRBJ2-5; V gene: TRBV29-1; CDR3 protein: CSEGRAQGETQYF; CDR3 DNA: TGCAGCGAGGGGCGGGCGCAGGGGGAGACCCAGTACTTC
D gene: NA; clone size: NA; J gene: TRBJ2-7; V gene: TRBV6-6; CDR3 protein: CASSPVGWEQYF; CDR3 DNA: TGTGCCAGCAGCCCAGTGGGCTGGGAGCAGTACTTC
D gene: NA; clone size: NA; J gene: TRBJ2-7; V gene: TRBV6-1; CDR3 protein: CASSEAPGDEQYF; CDR3 DNA: TGTGCCAGCAGTGAAGCGCCGGGGGACGAGCAGTACTTC
D gene: TRBD1; clone size: NA; J gene: TRBJ2-7; V gene: TRBV5-4; CDR3 protein: CASSSRDRGAYEQYF; CDR3 DNA: TGTGCCAGCAGCTCCCGGGACAGGGGGGCCTACGAGCAGTACTTC
D gene: TRBD1; clone size: NA; J gene: TRBJ1-2; V gene: TRBV19; CDR3 protein: CASSIIGRGHGYTF; CDR3 DNA: TGTGCCAGTAGTATAATCGGCAGGGGGCATGGCTACACCTTC
D gene: TRBD1; clone size: few; J gene: TRBJ1-5; V gene: TRBV19; CDR3 protein: CASSIGTGDSNQPQHF; CDR3 DNA: TGTGCCAGTAGTATAGGGACAGGGGATAGCAATCAGCCCCAGCATTTT
D gene: TRBD1; clone size: NA; J gene: TRBJ1-4; V gene: TRBV4-1; CDR3 protein: CASSQEGQGNEKLFF; CDR3 DNA: TGCGCCAGCAGCCAAGAGGGACAGGGTAATGAAAAACTGTTTTTT
D gene: TRBD2; clone size: NA; J gene: TRBJ2-7; V gene: TRBV6-2/TRBV6-3; CDR3 protein: CASSYGKGLRPYEQYF; CDR3 DNA: TGTGCCAGCAGTTACGGGAAGGGACTAAGGCCCTACGAGCAGTACTTC
D gene: TRBD1; clone size: NA; J gene: TRBJ1-1; V gene: TRBV15; CDR3 protein: CATSRDTGGIAEAFF; CDR3 DNA: TGTGCCACCAGCAGAGATACAGGGGGCATCGCTGAAGCTTTCTTT
D gene: NA; clone size: few; J gene: TRBJ1-4; V gene: TRBV7-9; CDR3 protein: CASSFSSGVGVDRRFF; CDR3 DNA: TGTGCCAGCAGCTTCTCATCCGGGGTCGGCGTGGATCGCCGCTTTTTT
D gene: NA; clone size: NA; J gene: TRBJ1-1; V gene: TRBV28; CDR3 protein: CASTGGGFLNTEAFF; CDR3 DNA: TGTGCCAGCACAGGCGGCGGGTTCCTGAACACTGAAGCTTTCTTT
D gene: TRBD1; clone size: NA; J gene: TRBJ1-2; V gene: TRBV3-1/TRBV3-2; CDR3 protein: CASSDRARGYTF; CDR3 DNA: TGTGCCAGCAGCGACAGGGCGCGGGGCTACACCTTC
D gene: NA; clone size: once; J gene: TRBJ1-3; V gene: TRBV9; CDR3 protein: CASSSIGGNRISGNTIYF; CDR3 DNA: TGTGCCAGCAGCTCAATCGGGGGGAACAGGATCTCTGGAAACACCATATATTTT